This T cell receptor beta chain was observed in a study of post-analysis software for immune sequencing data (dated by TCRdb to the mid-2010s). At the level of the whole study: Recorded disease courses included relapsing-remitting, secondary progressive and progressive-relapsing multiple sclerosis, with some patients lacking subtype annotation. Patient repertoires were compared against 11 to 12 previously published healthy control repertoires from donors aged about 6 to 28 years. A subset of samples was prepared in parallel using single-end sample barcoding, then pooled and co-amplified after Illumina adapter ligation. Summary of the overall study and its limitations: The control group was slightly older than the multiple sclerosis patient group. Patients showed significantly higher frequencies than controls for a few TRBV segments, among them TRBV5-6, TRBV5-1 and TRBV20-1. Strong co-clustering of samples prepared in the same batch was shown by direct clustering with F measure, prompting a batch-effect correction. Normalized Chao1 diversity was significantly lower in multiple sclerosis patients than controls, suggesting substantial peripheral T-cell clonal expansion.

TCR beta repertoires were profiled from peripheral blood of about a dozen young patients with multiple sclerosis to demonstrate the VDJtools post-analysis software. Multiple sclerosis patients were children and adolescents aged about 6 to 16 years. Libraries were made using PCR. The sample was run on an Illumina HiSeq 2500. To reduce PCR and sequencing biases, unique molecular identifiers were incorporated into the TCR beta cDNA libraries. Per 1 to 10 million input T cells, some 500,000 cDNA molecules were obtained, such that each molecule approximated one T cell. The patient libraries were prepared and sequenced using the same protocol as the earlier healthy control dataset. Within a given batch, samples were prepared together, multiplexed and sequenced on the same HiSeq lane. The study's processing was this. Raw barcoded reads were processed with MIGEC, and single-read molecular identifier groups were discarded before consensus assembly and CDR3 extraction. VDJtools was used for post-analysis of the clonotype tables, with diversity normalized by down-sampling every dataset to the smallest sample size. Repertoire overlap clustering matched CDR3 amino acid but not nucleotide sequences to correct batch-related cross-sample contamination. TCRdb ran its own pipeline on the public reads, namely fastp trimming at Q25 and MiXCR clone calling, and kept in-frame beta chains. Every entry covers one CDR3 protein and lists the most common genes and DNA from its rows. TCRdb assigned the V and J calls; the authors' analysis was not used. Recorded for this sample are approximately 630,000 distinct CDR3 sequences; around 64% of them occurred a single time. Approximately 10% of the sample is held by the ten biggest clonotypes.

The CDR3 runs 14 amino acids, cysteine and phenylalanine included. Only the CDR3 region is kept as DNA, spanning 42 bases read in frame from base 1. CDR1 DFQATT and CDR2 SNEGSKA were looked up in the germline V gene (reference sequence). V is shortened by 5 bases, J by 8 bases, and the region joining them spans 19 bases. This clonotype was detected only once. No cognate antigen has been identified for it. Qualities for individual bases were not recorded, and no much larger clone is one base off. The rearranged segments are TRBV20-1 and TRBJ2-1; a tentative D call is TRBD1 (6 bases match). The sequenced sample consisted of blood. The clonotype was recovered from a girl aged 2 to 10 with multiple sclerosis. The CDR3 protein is CSAETGFPHYEQFF. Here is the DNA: TGCAGTGCTGAAACAGGGTTCCCCCATTATGAGCAGTTCTTC.